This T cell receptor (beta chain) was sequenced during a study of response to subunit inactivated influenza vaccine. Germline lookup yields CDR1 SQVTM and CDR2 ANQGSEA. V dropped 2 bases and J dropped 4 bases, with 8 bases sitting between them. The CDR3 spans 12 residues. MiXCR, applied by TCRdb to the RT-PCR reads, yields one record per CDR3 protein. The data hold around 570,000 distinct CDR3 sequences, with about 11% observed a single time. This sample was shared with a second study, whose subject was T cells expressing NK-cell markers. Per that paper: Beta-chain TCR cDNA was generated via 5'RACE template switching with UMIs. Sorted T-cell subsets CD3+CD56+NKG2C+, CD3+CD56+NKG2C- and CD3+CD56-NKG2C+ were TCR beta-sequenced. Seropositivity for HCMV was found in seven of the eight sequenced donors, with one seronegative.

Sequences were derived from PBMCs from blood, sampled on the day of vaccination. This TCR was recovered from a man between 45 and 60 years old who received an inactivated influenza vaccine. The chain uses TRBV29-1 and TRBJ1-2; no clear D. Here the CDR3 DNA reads TGCAGCGTTGAAACGGGAAGCTATGGCTACACCTTC. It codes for CSVETGSYGYTF.